The T cell receptor beta chain under discussion was sequenced for a study of Ad26.COV2.S vaccination and SARS-CoV-2 variants. Treatment: around 19 received Ad26.COV2.S at low or high dose, single or two shots; 5 received placebo; per-sample allocation not given. Samples were taken on day 63 after the first vaccine or placebo injection. Germline CDR1 is MNHEY and CDR2 is SMNVEV (reference sequence). V was pared by 6 bases and J by 4 bases, with 9 bases of the junction left unmatched. This CDR3 contains 15 residues. The method was immunoSEQ multiplex PCR; TCRdb's version includes in-frame clones alone and lacks a portion of them. Of approximately 420,000 clones listed, about 85% are singletons.

This receptor was identified in a person aged 18-65 years who received the Ad26.COV2.S COVID-19 vaccine or a placebo. This chain links TRBV27 with TRBJ1-2; TRBD1 agrees at 9 bases. This specimen was peripheral blood, taken in a trial of Ad26.COV2.S vaccine versus placebo. CDR3 residues: CASRNHGDRAYGYTF. The CDR3, as DNA: TGTGCCAGCAGAAACCACGGGGACAGGGCCTATGGCTACACCTTC.